This TCR beta chain derives from a study of vaccination effects on CD4 cells after COVID-19. Findings and limits, study-wide: Substantial clonal contraction characterized both infection- and vaccine-induced clones late after vaccination. Cross-reactivity with common cold coronaviruses was shown by only 1 of 255 vaccine-induced clones in healthy vaccinees.

Germline values: CDR1 LGHNA, CDR2 YNFKEQ. V was shortened by 1 base and J by 9 bases, with 13 bases between the two germline ends. The CDR3 has 14 amino acids. Before sequencing, viral peptide pools were used by the ViraFEST assay to expand antigen-specific CD4+ T cells. Isolating CD4+ T cells followed approximately 10 days of culture. Participants were vaccinated with two doses of either the BNT162b2 or mRNA-1273 vaccine. According to the study, vaccine recipients showed no prior SARS-CoV-2 infection and negative nucleocapsid antibodies. In culture with 10 IU/ml IL-2 and about 9.7 ug/ml peptides, PBMC were grown at a few million per well. With respect to this clone: What it recognizes is unknown.

Sequenced by immunoSEQ multiplex PCR; TCRdb stores in-frame clones only, minus some. The sample includes over 14,000 clones, over 60% of them seen just once. The chain combines TRBV4-2 with TRBJ2-1; D may be TRBD1 (5 bases). The input for sequencing was CD4+ T cells from PBMCs cultured with SARS-CoV-2 spike peptides, taken after COVID-19 vaccination. This sequence was found in a human donor who received a COVID-19 vaccine. CDR3 region: CASSQGPNQGEQFF. The CDR3 bases are TGTGCCAGCAGCCAAGGACCCAACCAGGGTGAGCAGTTCTTC.